The T cell receptor beta chain described here comes from a study of a mutant IDH1 vaccine in newly diagnosed glioma. Looking at the study overall: Patients received vaccination from 4-6 weeks after radiotherapy alone, or with temozolomide cycles. Mean patient age was around 40 years; roughly 62% were male and roughly 38% female. Patients had received radiotherapy, temozolomide, or both previously, most receiving both.

Notes on this clone: The antigen is undetermined.

Time point given: week 23, last vaccination. One vaccine dose held 300 ug of mutant IDH1 20-mer peptide and came with topical imiquimod. The study, taken as a whole, reports: Detectable vaccine-induced immune responses arose in approximately 93% of patients.

Germline V gene data show CDR1 as SGHRS and CDR2 as YFSETQ. This CDR3 contains 12 residues. V gave up 1 base and J gave up 0 bases, with 2 bases separating them. Using immunoSEQ multiplex PCR, the repertoire was profiled, and TCRdb retains in-frame clones only, with some absent. Of under 50,000 clones listed, around 93% are singletons. This TCR was sampled from a man aged 50-60 years with glioma. Sequenced material: PBMCs, taken from a glioma patient whose treatment included an IDH1 peptide vaccine. This chain links TRBV5-1 with TRBJ2-7; D unresolved. CDR3 coding DNA: TGCGCCAGCAGCTTGACCTCCTACGAGCAGTACTTC. Amino acid sequence: CASSLTSYEQYF.